What follows are 5 T cell receptor beta chains derived from one specimen sequenced in a study of cytomegalovirus exposure and HLA in healthy donors. Use of 60 Vbeta and 13 Jbeta primers characterized the PCR. Profiling relied on immunoSEQ multiplex PCR, and the TCRdb table lists in-frame clones only, not all of them. This sample carries about 140,000 clones, 60% to 80% of them seen once, and the ten largest clones take under 2.5%. Source material: PBMCs. These receptors all come from a man younger than 40 in good health and CMV-seronegative.

This clone was found once. V and J are TRBV6-5 and TRBJ2-7; 7 bases are shared with TRBD2. The CDR3 length is 15 residues. V lost 5 bases, J lost 0 bases, and 7 bases stayed unmatched. In germline, CDR1 is MNHEY, CDR2 SVGAGI. The CDR3 nucleotides read TGTGCCAGCAGTCCCGGGGGGACGTTCTCCTACGAGCAGTACTTC. It specifies CASSPGGTFSYEQYF.

The J gene is TRBJ1-1, the V gene TRBV5-1, with D perhaps matching TRBD1 (5 bases). The CDR3 is made up of 14 amino acids. Trimming pared 3 bases from V and 1 base from J, leaving 10 bases between. The germline CDR1 and CDR2 sequences are SGHRS and YFSETQ. CDR3 sequence (DNA): TGCGCCAGCAGCTGGGGAGGGGCGAACACTGAAGCTTTCTTT. It codes for CASSWGGANTEAFF.

The rearrangement uses TRBV7-3 and TRBJ2-5, with D unclear. The V and J ends lost 2 bases and 2 bases respectively, with 6 bases between them. From germline, CDR1 is SGHTA and CDR2 FQGTGA. The length of the CDR3 is 13 residues. The CDR3 protein is CASSLGLQETQYF. The CDR3 nucleotides read TGTGCCAGCAGCTTAGGGCTACAAGAGACCCAGTACTTC.

In DNA, the CDR3 is TGTGCCAGCAGTGAAGTTTTGTGGGGGGACACTGAAGCTTTCTTT. Its protein is CASSEVLWGDTEAFF. The chain joins TRBV2 to TRBJ1-1, with a weak D call TRBD1 (5 bases). Germline V gene sequence: CDR1 SNHLY, CDR2 FYNNEI. Trimming left V 1 base short and J 3 bases short, with 12 bases between. The CDR3 totals 15 residues.

The chain combines TRBV4-1 with TRBJ2-7; D not certain. The ends were cut back, 1 base at V and 2 bases at J, with 9 bases in the middle. Germline V gene lookup returns CDR1 MGHRA and CDR2 YSYEKL. The CDR3 is 14 amino acids. This CDR3 is CASSQVVPAYEQYF. The CDR3 DNA follows: TGCGCCAGCAGCCAAGTTGTCCCCGCCTACGAGCAGTACTTC.